This T cell receptor (beta chain) was sequenced for a study of cytomegalovirus exposure and HLA in healthy donors (dated by TCRdb to about 2017). About the investigation overall: An earlier analysis of some 550 of the donors reported about 250 Gb of sequence data and approximately 110 million unique TCR beta sequences from about 180 million T cells. Because of strong linkage in the cohort, roughly five DR-DQ haplotypes were treated as single units for association and clustering. To study patterns of TCR occurrence, a later analysis re-analyzed previously published TCR beta repertoires from 700 or so donors and added high-resolution HLA genotyping. Both class I and class II loci were covered by HLA typing, at four-digit resolution. An early release covering 500 to 750 HLA-typed donors comprised 300 to 350 gigabases of sequencing data and 65 million to 100 million unique TCR sequences. Among the roughly 390 genotyped donors, under 90% belonged to the genetic ancestry cluster associated with self-reported Caucasian donors. Besides the first cohort of some 670 subjects, a separate validation cohort made up of around 120 different subjects was used. Rather than using new phenotypic data, the later analysis identified candidate immune exposures from TCR beta sequences and from how often those sequences occurred across donors. The study profiled the T cell repertoires of about 640 subjects by immunosequencing and related them to cytomegalovirus serostatus. To predict cytomegalovirus infection status, the study brought together high-throughput TCR immunosequencing, statistical association of individual TCRs with disease status, and machine learning. The study was designed to test whether signatures of past pathogen exposure could be identified by cataloging public T cell receptors. An earlier analysis of some 500 of the donors applied high-throughput TCR beta sequencing to assess whether each TCR beta V gene segment acted as functional or pseudogenic. A later genetic analysis used genome-wide SNP genotypes for about 65% of the roughly 700 donors, treating that subset as a discovery cohort. All discovery cohort repertoires had been generated on a single sequencing platform. Among almost 400 genotyped donors of the cohort, an average of approximately 240,000 unique TCR beta nucleotide sequences were sequenced per donor, roughly 20% of them non-productive. Alongside the repertoire data, information on donor age, sex, ethnicity and CMV serostatus was compiled. The number of typed donors differed by locus: about 620-640 for A, B, C, DRB1 and DQB1; 500 to 550 for DQA1; approximately 600 for DPA1; and roughly 450 for DPB1.

Study-wide conclusions, independent of this receptor: Specific HLA alleles were associated with 16,951 TCR beta sequences at a false discovery rate of 0.05 in a later analysis. The study listed 150 to 200 TCR beta chains as associated with cytomegalovirus. A cluster of highly shared sequence variants was judged likely to be a technical artifact of the sequencing pipeline. A later analysis found that most CMV-associated TCR beta chains appeared HLA-restricted, with HLA associations seemingly driven largely by CMV exposure. The 87-base-pair reads could not distinguish some IMGT-functional V segments, including TRBV6-2 and TRBV6-3, so those segments were excluded. A later analysis found that TCR association rates varied across HLA loci, with DRB1 alleles showing the most associated TCRs and HLA-C alleles the fewest. Over 15 rarely observed V segments, including chromosome 9 orphons, were excluded from the earlier analysis of about 600 of the donors because counts were too low. Assigning TCR associations to individual alleles was difficult when HLA alleles, especially DR and DQ, strongly co-occurred. Broadly in line with IMGT annotations, most TCR beta V segments showed up in productive rearrangements about 87% or about 30% of the time in an earlier analysis of 450 to 750 of the donors. V-gene and J-gene trimming of TCR beta chains was associated with a missense DCLRE1C variant in a later genetic analysis, and the association was replicated in an independent cohort. Most TCR sequences were seen in very few donors, while some public TCRs were found in many individuals. A further reported finding was that TCR beta sequences accurately predicted the HLA-A and HLA-B alleles for most subjects in the first cohort. Only TCR beta chains were sequenced in this cohort, and the absence of alpha or paired-chain data limited detectable features. Because some donors lacked HLA typing at each locus, the association tests relied only on the typed subset. In a later analysis, HLA-associated TCR beta chains were found to be more clonally expanded and to have lower generation probabilities than equally common non-associated chains. Immune exposure information for the cohort was limited to CMV serostatus. Linkage disequilibrium might explain the correlated functional status among segregating V segments, but an unknown experimental factor could not be ruled out. The classifier was reported to diagnose cytomegalovirus status with high specificity and sensitivity in both the original and validation cohorts. A few of the identified cytomegalovirus-associated TCR beta chains were confirmed in vitro to be specific for cytomegalovirus antigens. In a later analysis, several top co-occurrence clusters were reported to appear linked to parvovirus B19, influenza, CMV and Epstein-Barr virus. The authors suggested that the approach could potentially be extended to other disease states and immunological phenotypes. Compared with the approximately 670-donor mean, donors in an Asian-associated ancestry cluster had fewer N-insertions in productive TCRs, according to a later genetic analysis. Roughly uniform sequencing depth across donors was assumed in presence/absence analyses, although this assumption may not hold.

There are 15 amino acids in the CDR3, from cysteine to phenylalanine inclusive. The CDR3 DNA has 45 bases and is translated from base 1. The germline V gene encodes CDR1 SGHRS and CDR2 YFSETQ. The V end gives up 0 bases and the J end 5 bases, leaving 5 bases in the junction not matched to a gene. The cohort comprised fewer than 700 healthy bone marrow donors. At the time of sampling, all cohort members were nominally healthy, though unrecorded immune exposures were likely present. The donor was CMV seronegative and was included in the group of around 320 seronegative cohort members. A peripheral blood sample was collected from each donor, and TCR beta sequencing was performed on peripheral blood mononuclear cells. Genomic DNA extraction from the blood cell samples was performed with the Qiagen DNeasy Blood Extraction Kit. Remarks on this clone: The antigen it recognizes is unknown. One base away there is no much larger clone; base qualities are not given.

To prepare the library, the immunoSEQ multiplex PCR assay was applied. For the multiplex PCR, a mixture combining 60 forward primers for TCR Vbeta segments and 13 reverse primers for TCR Jbeta segments was used. The CDR3 region of rearranged TCR beta genes was amplified from genomic DNA with a multiplex PCR assay. Amplified TCR beta libraries were sequenced as 87-base-pair reads on the Illumina HiSeq System. The original methods were these. A later analysis tallied around 87 million unique TCR beta chains across the 660 or so repertoires, and approximately 12 million of those chains were shared by two or more donors. Raw reads were error-corrected and collapsed into unique sequences with a nearest-neighbor algorithm that merged closely related sequences to remove PCR and sequencing errors. Alignment of CDR3 sequences to IMGT reference sequences was used to assign V, D and J gene segments. For a sequence to be retained, at least a six-nucleotide match to both a V gene segment and a J gene segment was required. Rearrangements were called productive when the CDR3 lacked stop codons and stayed in frame with V and J; all others were non-productive. Following IMGT convention, CDR3 was defined as the stretch from the second conserved V-encoded cysteine to the conserved J-encoded phenylalanine. Sequences without an unambiguous match to a single V gene segment were excluded from the earlier analysis of about 600 of the donors. In an earlier analysis of roughly 500 of the donors, V segments were called functional above 56.7% productive rearrangements and were called segregating when the between-donor standard deviation exceeded 5%. To diagnose cytomegalovirus status from the catalog of TCR beta chain sequences, a statistical classification framework was built. In a later analysis, TCR nucleotide sequences were compared against IMGT/GENE-DB human TR gene sequences so that V and J genes could be assigned. Using the TCRdist pipeline, a later analysis assigned CDR3 sequences along with most-parsimonious VDJ recombination scenarios. In a later analysis, each TCR beta chain was defined by its CDR3 amino acid sequence together with its V-gene family, and reads lacking a unique V-gene family were excluded. A later analysis removed several hundred highly shared, low-generation-probability nucleotide sequences to deal with suspected cross-contamination and a sequencing artifact. For each public chain, a later analysis derived a clonal expansion index from normalized ranks of inferred template counts within each repertoire. In a later analysis, generation probabilities were computed with a VDJ recombination model fitted to out-of-frame rearrangements, and the resulting probabilities were checked against IGoR. In a later analysis, TCR-TCR, TCR-HLA and TCR-CMV co-occurrence was scored with hypergeometric tests, and a repertoire-size bias correction was applied to TCR pairs. In a later analysis, false discovery rates were estimated by permuting HLA or CMV assignments 20 times. A later analysis grouped co-occurring TCRs with DBSCAN, adding TCRdist sequence similarity when clustering within HLA-allele-positive subsets. For co-occurrence clustering, repertoires with fewer than 30,000 or more than 120,000 public chains were excluded, along with 4 to 6 repertoires with anomalous nucleotide sharing. Held by TCRdb, this immuneACCESS table contains in-frame sequences only and omits some clones. Under half of the omission traces to an unresolved V gene where checked; the cause of the rest is unknown. V and J calls and clone size follow that table, whereas D and trimming were derived from the DNA. The sample table contains roughly 150,000 clones; only one count was recorded for 70% to 90% of them. Of the sample, 2.4% is held by the ten largest clones.

The sequence links TRBV5-1 to TRBJ2-1, with 7 junctional bases fitting TRBD2. The sequencing input was PBMCs. The sequence derives from a male donor in good health and CMV-seronegative. The CDR3 sequence is CASSLVSGWDNEQFF. The nucleotide sequence is TGCGCCAGCAGCTTGGTTAGCGGGTGGGACAATGAGCAGTTCTTC. The full variable domain, with segments outside the CDR3 supplied by the reference TRBV5-1 and TRBJ2-1 proteins, appears as KAGVTQTPRYLIKTRGQQVTLSCSPISGHRSVSWYQQTPGQGLQFLFEYFSETQRNKGNFPGRFSGRQFSNSRSEMNVSTLELGDSALYLCASSLVSGWDNEQFFGPGTRLTVL.